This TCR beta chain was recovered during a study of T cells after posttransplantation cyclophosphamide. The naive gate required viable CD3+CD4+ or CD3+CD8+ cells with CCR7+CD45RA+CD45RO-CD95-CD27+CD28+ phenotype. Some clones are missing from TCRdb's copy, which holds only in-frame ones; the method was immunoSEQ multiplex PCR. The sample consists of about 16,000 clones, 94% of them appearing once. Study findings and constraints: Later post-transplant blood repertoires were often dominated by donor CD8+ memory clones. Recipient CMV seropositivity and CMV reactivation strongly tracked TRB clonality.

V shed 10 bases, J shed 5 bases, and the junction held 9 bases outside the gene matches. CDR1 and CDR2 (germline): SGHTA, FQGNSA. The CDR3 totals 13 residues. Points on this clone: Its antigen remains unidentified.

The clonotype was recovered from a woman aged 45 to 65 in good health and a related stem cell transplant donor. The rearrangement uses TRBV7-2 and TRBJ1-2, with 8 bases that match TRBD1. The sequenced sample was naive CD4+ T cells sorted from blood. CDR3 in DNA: TGTGCCACCTCGGGGACAGGTTTATATGGCTACACCTTC. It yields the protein CATSGTGLYGYTF.